This T cell receptor (beta chain) was sequenced during a study of T cells in Graves' hyperthyroidism and ophthalmopathy. Uncontrolled infections, other autoimmune diseases, pregnancy or lactation led to exclusion of patients. There are many counts of this clonotype. Its target is not known. The CDR3 regions of TCR beta were amplified from RNA transcripts. With the HTBI primer set, the TCR CDR3 went through a first round of RT-PCR. TCRdb re-called the multiplex PCR reads with MiXCR, one entry per CDR3 protein. The data hold roughly 96,000 distinct CDR3 sequences, with roughly half observed a single time. The CDR3 is 15 amino acids. Per germline, CDR1 DFQATT and CDR2 SNEGSKA (reference sequence). V gave up 7 bases and J gave up 0 bases, with 15 bases separating them. The study, taken as a whole, reports: Ophthalmopathy onset followed model prediction by a median approximately 7 months.

Sequences were obtained from blood. The sequence was collected from a woman aged 40 to 49 with Graves' hyperthyroidism. This chain uses TRBV20-1 with TRBJ1-4; TRBD1 is a possible D gene (5 bases). CDR3 sequence reads: CSVREGLTTNEKLFF. DNA for the CDR3: TGCAGTGTCAGGGAAGGGCTTACAACTAATGAAAAACTGTTTTTT.